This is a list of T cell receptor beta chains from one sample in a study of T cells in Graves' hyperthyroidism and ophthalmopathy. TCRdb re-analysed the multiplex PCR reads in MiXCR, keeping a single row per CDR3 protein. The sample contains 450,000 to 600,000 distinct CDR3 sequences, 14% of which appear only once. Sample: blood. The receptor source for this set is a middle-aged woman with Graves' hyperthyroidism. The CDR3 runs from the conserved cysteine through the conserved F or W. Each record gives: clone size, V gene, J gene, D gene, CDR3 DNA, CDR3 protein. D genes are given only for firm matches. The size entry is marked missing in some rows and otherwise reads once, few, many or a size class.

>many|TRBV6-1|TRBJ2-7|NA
TGTGCCAGCAGTGACGGGCTAGCTGGCTACGAGCAGTACTTC
CASSDGLAGYEQYF
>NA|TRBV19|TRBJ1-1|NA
TGTGCCACTGGGGGCGAAACTGAAGCTTTCTTT
CATGGETEAFF
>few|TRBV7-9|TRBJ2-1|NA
TGTGCCAGCAGCTTATTGCCTACCAATGAGCAGTTCTTC
CASSLLPTNEQFF
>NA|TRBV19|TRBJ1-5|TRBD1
TGTGCCAGTAGTGCCCCCCAGGGGGCGCTCAGGCAGCCCCAGCATTTT
CASSAPQGALRQPQHF
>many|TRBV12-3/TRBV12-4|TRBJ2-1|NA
TGTGCCAGCAGCCGCCCCGGGGGGCTACGAGATGAGCAGTTCTTC
CASSRPGGLRDEQFF
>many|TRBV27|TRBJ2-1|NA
TGTGCCAGCAGGCGAATGGGGGTCGTAATTTACAATGAGCAGTTCTTC
CASRRMGVVIYNEQFF
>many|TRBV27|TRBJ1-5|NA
TGTGCCAGCAGCCCCGGGACCGAACGCAATCAGCCCCAGCATTTT
CASSPGTERNQPQHF
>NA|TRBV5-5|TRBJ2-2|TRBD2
TGTGCCAGCAGCCCGCGGGAGAGCGGCGGGGAGCTGTTTTTT
CASSPRESGGELFF
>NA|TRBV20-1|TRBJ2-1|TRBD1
TGCAGTGCTAGAGATATGGGGGAGACAGGGGGCACAGCAGGGCAGTTCTTC
CSARDMGETGGTAGQFF
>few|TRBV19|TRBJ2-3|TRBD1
TGTGCCAGTAGAAAGGACAGGGGGAGCACAGATACGCAGTATTTT
CASRKDRGSTDTQYF
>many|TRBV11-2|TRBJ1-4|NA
TGTGCCAGCAGCTCCGGACGGATGCCAACTAATGAAAAACTGTTTTTT
CASSSGRMPTNEKLFF
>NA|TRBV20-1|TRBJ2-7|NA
TGCAGTGCTAGAGAGGGTAGTGAGGAGCAGTACTTC
CSAREGSEEQYF
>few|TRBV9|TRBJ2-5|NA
TGTGCCAGCAGCGTAGGTAGCAACCAAGAGACCCAGTACTTC
CASSVGSNQETQYF
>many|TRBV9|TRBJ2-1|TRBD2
TGTGCCAGCAGCTTCACGGGGGGGTTGGGGGATAAGAATGAGCAGTTCTTC
CASSFTGGLGDKNEQFF
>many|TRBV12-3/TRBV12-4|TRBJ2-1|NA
TGTGCCAGCGGGAGCCTCTCCTACAATGAGCAGTTCTTC
CASGSLSYNEQFF
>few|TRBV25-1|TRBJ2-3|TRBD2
TGTGCCAGCAGTGACCTCCCGGCGGGGGTCACAGATACGCAGTATTTT
CASSDLPAGVTDTQYF
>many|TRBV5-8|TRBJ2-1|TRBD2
TGTGCCAGCAGCTTGCAAGCGGGAGGCTCCGGTGAGCAGTTCTTC
CASSLQAGGSGEQFF
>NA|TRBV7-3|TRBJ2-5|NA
TGTGCCAGCAGCTTACAGGGGTCGCAGACCCAGTACTTC
CASSLQGSQTQYF
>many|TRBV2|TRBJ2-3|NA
TGTGCCAGCAGTGAATTGGTCGTTACGCAGTATTTT
CASSELVVTQYF
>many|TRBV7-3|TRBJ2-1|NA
TGTGCCAGCAGCCACCAGGTTGGCTCCTACAATGAGCAGTTCTTC
CASSHQVGSYNEQFF
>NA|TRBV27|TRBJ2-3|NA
TGTGCCAGCAGCCCCGATGGGAGATCCGTCGCAGATACGCAGTATTTT
CASSPDGRSVADTQYF
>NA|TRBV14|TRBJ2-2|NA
TGTGCCAGCAGCCAGGGGGATTTGAACACCGGGGAGCTGTTTTTT
CASSQGDLNTGELFF
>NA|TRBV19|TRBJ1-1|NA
TGTGCCAGTACCCCGGCTGTGAACACTGAAGCTTTCTTT
CASTPAVNTEAFF
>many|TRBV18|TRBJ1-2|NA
TGTGCCAGCTCACCACCCCTCGGCTATGGCTACACCTTC
CASSPPLGYGYTF
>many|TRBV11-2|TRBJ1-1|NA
TGTGCCAGCAGCTTAGATCAAGGTGCTGAAGCTTTCTTT
CASSLDQGAEAFF
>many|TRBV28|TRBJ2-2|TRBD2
TGTGCCAGCAGTTCGACCGGGACTAGCGTCACCGGGGAGCTGTTTTTT
CASSSTGTSVTGELFF
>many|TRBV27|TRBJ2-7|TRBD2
TGTGCCAGCAGTCCTACGACTAGCGGGAAAGACGAGCAGTACTTC
CASSPTTSGKDEQYF
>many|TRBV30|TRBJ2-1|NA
TGTGCCTGGTTACGGACGTACAATGAGCAGTTCTTC
CAWLRTYNEQFF
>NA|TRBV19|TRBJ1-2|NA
TGTGCCAGTAGTACAAGGACAAGGGATTGGGGCTACACCTTC
CASSTRTRDWGYTF
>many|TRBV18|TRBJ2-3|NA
TGTGCCAGCTCACCACAGGGCGGTAGCACAGATACGCAGTATTTT
CASSPQGGSTDTQYF
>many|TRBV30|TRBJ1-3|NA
TGTGCCTGGATTGTCGTAAACACCATATATTTT
CAWIVVNTIYF
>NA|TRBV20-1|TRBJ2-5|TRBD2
TGCAGTGCTAGAGAACTAGCGGGGGGTTGGCAAGAGACCCAGTACTTC
CSARELAGGWQETQYF
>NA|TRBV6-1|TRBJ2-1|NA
TGTGCCAGCACTACGGGTCTAGAGGACCCCCTGAGCTCCTACAATGAGCAGTTCTTC
CASTTGLEDPLSSYNEQFF
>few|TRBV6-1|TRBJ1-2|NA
TGTGCCAGCAGTGAAGGAACAGCCCCCTATGGCTACACCTTC
CASSEGTAPYGYTF
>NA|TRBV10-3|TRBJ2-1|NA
TGTGCCATCAGTGAGCCCCTGACTAGACGGGATGAGCAGTTCTTC
CAISEPLTRRDEQFF
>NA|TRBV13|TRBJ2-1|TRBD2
TGTGCCAGCAGCTTAGGACTAGCGGAAAGCTCCTACAATGAGCAGTTCTTC
CASSLGLAESSYNEQFF